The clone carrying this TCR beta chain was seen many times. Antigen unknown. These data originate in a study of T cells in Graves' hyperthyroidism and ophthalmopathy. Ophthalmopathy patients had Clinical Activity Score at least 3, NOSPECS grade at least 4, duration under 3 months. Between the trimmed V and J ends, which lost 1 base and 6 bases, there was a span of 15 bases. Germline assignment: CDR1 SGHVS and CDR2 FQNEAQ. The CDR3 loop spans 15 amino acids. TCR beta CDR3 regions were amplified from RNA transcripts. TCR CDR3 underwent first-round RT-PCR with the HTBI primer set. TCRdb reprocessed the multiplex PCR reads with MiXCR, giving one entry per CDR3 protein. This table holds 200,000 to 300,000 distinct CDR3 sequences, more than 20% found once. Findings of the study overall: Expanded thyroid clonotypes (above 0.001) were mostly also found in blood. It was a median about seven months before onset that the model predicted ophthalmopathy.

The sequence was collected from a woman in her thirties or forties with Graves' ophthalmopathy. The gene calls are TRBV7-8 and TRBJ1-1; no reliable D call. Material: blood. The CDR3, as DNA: TGTGCCAGCAGCTTAGACGGCTCGAGGGCCGCTGAAGCTTTCTTT. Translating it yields CASSLDGSRAAEAFF. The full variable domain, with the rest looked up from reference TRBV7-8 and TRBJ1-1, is GAGVSQSPRYKVAKRGQDVALRCDPISGHVSLFWYQQALGQGPEFLTYFQNEAQLDKSGLPSDRFFAERPEGSVSTLKIQRTQQEDSAVYLCASSLDGSRAAEAFFGQGTRLTVV.